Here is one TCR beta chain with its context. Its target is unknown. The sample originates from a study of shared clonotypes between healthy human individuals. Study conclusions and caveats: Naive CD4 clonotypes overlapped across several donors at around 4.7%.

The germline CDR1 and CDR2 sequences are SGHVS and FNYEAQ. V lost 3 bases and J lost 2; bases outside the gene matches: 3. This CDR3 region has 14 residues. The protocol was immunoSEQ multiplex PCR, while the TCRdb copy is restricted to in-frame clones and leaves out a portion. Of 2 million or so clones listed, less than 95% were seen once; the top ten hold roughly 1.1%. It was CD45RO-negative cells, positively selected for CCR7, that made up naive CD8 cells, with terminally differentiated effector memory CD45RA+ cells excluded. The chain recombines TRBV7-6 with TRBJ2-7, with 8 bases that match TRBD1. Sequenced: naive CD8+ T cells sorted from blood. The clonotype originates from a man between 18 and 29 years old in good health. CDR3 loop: CASSLSGGPYEQYF. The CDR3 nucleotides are TGTGCCAGCAGCTTGTCAGGGGGCCCCTACGAGCAGTACTTC.